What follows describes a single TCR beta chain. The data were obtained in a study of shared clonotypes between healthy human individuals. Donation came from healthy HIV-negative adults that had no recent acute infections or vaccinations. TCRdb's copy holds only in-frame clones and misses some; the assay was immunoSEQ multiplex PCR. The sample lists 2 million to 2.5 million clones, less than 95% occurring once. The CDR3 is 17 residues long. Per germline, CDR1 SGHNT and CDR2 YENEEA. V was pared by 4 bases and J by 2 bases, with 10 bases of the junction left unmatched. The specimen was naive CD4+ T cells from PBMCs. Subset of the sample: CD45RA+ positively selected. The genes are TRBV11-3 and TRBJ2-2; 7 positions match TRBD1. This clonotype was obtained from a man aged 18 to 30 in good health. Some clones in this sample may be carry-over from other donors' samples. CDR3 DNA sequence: TGTGCCAGCAGCTCAGGCCCCGGGACAGCCAACACCGGGGAGCTGTTTTTT. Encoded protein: CASSSGPGTANTGELFF.